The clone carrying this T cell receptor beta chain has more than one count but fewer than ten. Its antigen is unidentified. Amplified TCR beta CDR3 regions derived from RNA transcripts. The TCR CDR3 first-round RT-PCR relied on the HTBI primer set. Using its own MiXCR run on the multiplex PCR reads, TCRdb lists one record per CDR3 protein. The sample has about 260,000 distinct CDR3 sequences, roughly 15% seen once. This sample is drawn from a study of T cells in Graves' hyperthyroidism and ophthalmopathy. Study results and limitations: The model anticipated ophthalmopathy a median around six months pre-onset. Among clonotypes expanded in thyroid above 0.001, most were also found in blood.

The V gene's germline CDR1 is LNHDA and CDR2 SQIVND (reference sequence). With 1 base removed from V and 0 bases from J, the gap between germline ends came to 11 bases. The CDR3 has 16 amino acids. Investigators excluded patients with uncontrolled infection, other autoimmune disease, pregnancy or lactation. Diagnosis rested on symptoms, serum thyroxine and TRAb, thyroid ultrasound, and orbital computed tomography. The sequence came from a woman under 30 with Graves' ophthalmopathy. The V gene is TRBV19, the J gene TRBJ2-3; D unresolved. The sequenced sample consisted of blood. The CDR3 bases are TGTGCCAGTAGTATAGTCGGTTGGCCTAGCACAGATACGCAGTATTTT. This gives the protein CASSIVGWPSTDTQYF.